These 4 T cell receptor beta chains originate from one sample sequenced in a study of blood T cells in healthy people across ages. Sample-barcoded 5' priming and a J-beta primer mix drove a second PCR of roughly 6 to 12 cycles. TCRdb re-called the 5' RACE reads with MiXCR, one entry per CDR3 protein. The table shows about 700,000 distinct CDR3 sequences, with approximately 30% occurring only once. The specimen sequenced was blood. These receptor sequences come from a woman aged 80 or older in good health.

In this sample, this clonotype turned up many times. The J gene is TRBJ2-3, the V gene TRBV7-2; D possibly uses TRBD1 or TRBD2 (5 bases each). CDR3 size: 14 residues. The V and J ends lost 6 bases and 2 bases respectively, with 12 bases between them. CDR1 SGHTA and CDR2 FQGNSA come from the germline V gene. Here the CDR3 reads CASRHSGTTDTQYF. The CDR3 DNA follows: TGTGCCAGCAGGCACTCAGGGACCACAGATACGCAGTATTTT.

V is TRBV5-6 and J is TRBJ1-1; 8 bases map to TRBD1. V lost 3 bases to trimming and J lost 6 bases; unmatched junction nucleotides: 7. This CDR3 has 14 residues. Germline lookup yields CDR1 SGHDT and CDR2 YYEEEE. The DNA of the CDR3 is TGTGCCAGCAGCTATACAGGGGGGTCCCCTGAAGCTTTCTTT. Translated: CASSYTGGSPEAFF.

On this clonotype itself: A much more abundant neighbour one base away suggests this may be a read error. The rearrangement joins TRBV9 to TRBJ2-1; 10 bases are shared with TRBD2. TRBJ2-7 matches the DNA end more closely, so the J call is doubtful. The CDR3 contains 20 residues. The germline gives CDR1 SGDLS, CDR2 YYNGEE. CDR3 loop: CASSVRSGGTSLPSYNEQYF. The CDR3 coding sequence is TGTGCCAGCAGCGTCCGTAGCGGGGGGACTTCCCTTCCCTCCTACAATGAGCAGTACTTC.

The rearrangement uses TRBV27 and TRBJ2-5; possible D gene TRBD1, 6 bases. Trimming left V 0 bases short and J 5 bases short, with 19 bases between. CDR1 MNHEY and CDR2 SMNVEV come from the germline V gene (reference sequence). The CDR3 totals 17 residues. Written as DNA, the CDR3 is TGTGCCAGCAGTTTATCCGCCAGGGGCGGTTGGGTCGAGACCCAGTACTTC. This gives the protein CASSLSARGGWVETQYF.